This TCR beta chain comes out of a study of graft-versus-host responses after intestinal transplantation. The overall study: Each recipient received anti-thymocyte globulin induction, then tacrolimus and steroids for approximately 3 years. Study findings and constraints: Marrow from the recipient contained GvH clones, some of which had appeared first in ileum or blood.

V lost 6 bases and J lost 4, with 10 bases in between. Germline values: CDR1 MDHEN, CDR2 SYDVKM. The CDR3 extends over 12 amino acids. Here immunoSEQ multiplex PCR was the method, and the copy in TCRdb shows in-frame clones only, minus some. The profile covers 90,000 to 150,000 clones, with over 85% appearing a single time and roughly 0.12% taken by the ten largest. This clone was seen a single time. What it recognizes is unknown. Here the sequenced sample was unstimulated CD4+ T cells sorted from spleen or lymph node cells, taken before intestinal transplant. The TCR originated in a human donor who received an intestinal transplant. The chain links TRBV28 to TRBJ2-7, with D hard to call. The chain's CDR3 is CASRAIGYEQYF. CDR3 nucleotide sequence: TGTGCCAGCAGGGCAATAGGGTACGAGCAGTACTTC.